This TCR beta chain was sequenced in a study of beta chain features in type 1 diabetes. The isolated RNA, all of it, was reverse transcribed, so expressed TCRB transcripts were what got sequenced. TCRdb keeps only in-frame clones here, not all; method: immunoSEQ multiplex PCR. The sample shows approximately 170,000 clones, 9% to 10% of them seen only once. This clone was observed many times. Sequenced: central memory CD4+ T cells from blood. This sequence was found in a young woman in good health.

The CDR3 nucleotides are TGCGCCAGCAGCCGAGGATATAGGGGGGGCTACAATGAGCAGTTCTTC. Protein product: CASSRGYRGGYNEQFF. The genes are TRBV4-3 and TRBJ2-1; perhaps TRBD2 as D (7 bases). CDR3 length: 16 residues. The V and J ends lost 4 bases and 3 bases respectively, with 16 bases between them. Germline V lookup: CDR1 LGHNA, CDR2 YSLEER.